One and the same sample provided the 20 T cell receptor beta chains below, sequenced in a study of PD-L1 blockade in urothelial cancer. Time point indicated: peripheral blood 6 weeks after treatment start. Sequenced by immunoSEQ multiplex PCR; TCRdb stores in-frame clones only, minus some. Of roughly 42,000 clones in the sample, roughly 89% are singletons; the top ten hold about 7.9%. The sample here was PBMCs, taken around atezolizumab (anti-PD-L1) treatment. These receptor sequences come from a man in his 70s with urothelial cancer.

This clone was found once. The chain recombines TRBV5-1 with TRBJ2-7; 11 bases are a match to TRBD1. The CDR3 has 17 residues. V lost 4 bases to trimming and J lost 0 bases; unmatched junction nucleotides: 9. Germline CDR1 is SGHRS and CDR2 is YFSETQ. CDR3 sequence (DNA): TGCGCCAGCAGCCAACGGACAGGGGGCCTCAGCTCCTACGAGCAGTACTTC. This gives the protein CASSQRTGGLSSYEQYF. Using reference TRBV5-1 and TRBJ2-7 for the parts outside the CDR3, the full variable domain is KAGVTQTPRYLIKTRGQQVTLSCSPISGHRSVSWYQQTPGQGLQFLFEYFSETQRNKGNFPGRFSGRQFSNSRSEMNVSTLELGDSALYLCASSQRTGGLSSYEQYFGPGTRLTVT.

The chain recombines TRBV6-5 with TRBJ2-5; TRBD2 matches at 7 bases. The CDR3 contains 15 residues. Losses at the gene ends were 6 bases for V and 4 bases for J; bases not matched to a gene: 11. Germline V lookup: CDR1 MNHEY, CDR2 SVGAGI. The CDR3 DNA sequence: TGTGCCAGCAGGGGGCGGTCTAGCGGATCAGAGACCCAGTACTTC. Its translation is CASRGRSSGSETQYF.

The CDR3 DNA is TGTGCCAGCAGTGCAGGGTACAGCGCTTTCTTT. It translates to CASSAGYSAFF. This chain links TRBV28 with TRBJ1-1, with D maybe TRBD1 (5 bases). This CDR3 has 11 amino acids. Trimming stripped 5 bases from V and 11 bases from J, with 12 bases between. Germline V CDR1 and CDR2: MDHEN, SYDVKM.

The rearrangement links TRBV19 to TRBJ2-5, with 13 bases fitting TRBD2. The J segment lost 7 bases and the V segment lost 5 bases, leaving 4 bases of the junction unmatched. CDR1 and CDR2 from the germline V gene are LNHDA and SQIVND (reference sequence). CDR3 size: 14 residues. The CDR3 protein is CASSERLAGGTQYF. The CDR3 coding sequence is TGTGCCAGTAGTGAAAGACTAGCGGGAGGGACCCAGTACTTC.

The chain couples TRBV5-1 to TRBJ1-4; D is undetermined. Germline V CDR1 and CDR2: SGHRS, YFSETQ. V lost 5 bases to trimming and J lost 4 bases, with 9 bases between them. CDR3 size: 13 residues. CDR3 DNA sequence: TGCGCCAGCAGTAAAGGAGGTAATGAAAAACTGTTTTTT. Its translation: CASSKGGNEKLFF.

The chain employs TRBV28 and TRBJ1-3; TRBD1 might be the D (6 bases). Trimming pared 6 bases from V and 0 bases from J, leaving 12 bases between. From germline, CDR1 is MDHEN and CDR2 SYDVKM. There are 15 residues in the CDR3. The DNA for the CDR3 is TGTGCCAGCAGGGGACACCTTTACTCTGGAAACACCATATATTTT. It translates to CASRGHLYSGNTIYF. The variable domain in full, completed from reference TRBV28 and TRBJ1-3, reads DVKVTQSSRYLVKRTGEKVFLECVQDMDHENMFWYRQDPGLGLRLIYFSYDVKMKEKGDIPEGYSVSREKKERFSLILESASTNQTSMYLCASRGHLYSGNTIYFGEGSWLTVV.

The rearrangement joins TRBV11-2 to TRBJ1-1; D is uncertain. V was shortened by 0 bases and J by 5 bases, with 4 bases between the two germline ends. Germline V gene sequence: CDR1 SGHAT, CDR2 FQNNGV. The CDR3 sequence is 12 residues long. This CDR3 reads CASSLDLTEAFF. In nucleotides, the CDR3 is TGTGCCAGCAGCTTAGACCTAACTGAAGCTTTCTTT.

The chain links TRBV16 to TRBJ1-1, with a possible D match to TRBD1 (5 bases). The CDR3 is 14 residues long. In germline, CDR1 is KGHSY, CDR2 FQNENV. The V and J ends lost 4 bases and 1 base respectively, with 10 bases between them. The CDR3 region has the DNA TGTGCCAGCAGCCCTTTCGACAGGAACACTGAAGCTTTCTTT. Translating it yields CASSPFDRNTEAFF.

V usage is TRBV2 and J usage is TRBJ2-2; 7 bases map to TRBD2. The CDR3 has 14 residues. Per germline, CDR1 SNHLY and CDR2 FYNNEI. After removal of 7 bases from V and 4 bases from J, the junction contained 6 bases not matched to a gene. The CDR3 reads CASKGLQFTGELFF. In DNA form, the CDR3 reads TGTGCCAGCAAGGGACTACAATTCACCGGGGAGCTGTTTTTT.

This chain joins TRBV5-6 and TRBJ2-2, with 9 bases that match TRBD2. The CDR3 loop spans 15 amino acids. Germline V gives CDR1 SGHDT, CDR2 YYEEEE. V dropped 1 base and J dropped 8; count of bases not matched to a gene: 6. The DNA for the CDR3 is TGTGCCAGCAGCTTGCTAGCGGGATTATCTGGGGAGCTGTTTTTT. Amino acids: CASSLLAGLSGELFF.

V gene TRBV6-5 combines with J gene TRBJ2-1; the match to TRBD1 covers 10 bases. Germline trimming cut 6 bases from V and 5 bases from J; bases unmatched to any gene: 4. The CDR3 sequence is 14 residues long. Looked up from germline, CDR1 is MNHEY and CDR2 is SVGAGI. The DNA for the CDR3 is TGTGCCAGCAGACAGACAGGGGGCCACAATGAGCAGTTCTTC. Translation gives CASRQTGGHNEQFF.

This clone showed up just once. This chain joins TRBV6-5 and TRBJ2-7; a possible D gene is TRBD2 (6 bases). V shed 4 bases and J shed 7 bases, with 17 bases lying between them. The CDR3 sequence is 14 residues long. The germline V gene has CDR1 MNHEY and CDR2 SVGAGI. CDR3 DNA sequence: TGTGCCAGCAGTTTGGGGGGACCTCCAAAAGAGCAGTACTTC. It is translated as CASSLGGPPKEQYF.

The chain employs TRBV5-1 and TRBJ1-1; possibly TRBD1 for D (5 bases). Germline CDR1 is SGHRS and CDR2 is YFSETQ. Trimming left V 4 bases short and J 1 base short, with 14 bases between. This CDR3 has 15 residues. The CDR3 sequence is CASSQGDSTNTEAFF. As DNA, the CDR3 is TGCGCCAGCAGCCAAGGGGACTCCACGAACACTGAAGCTTTCTTT.

The V call is TRBV27, the J call TRBJ2-7, with 7 bases matching TRBD1. CDR3 size: 15 residues. Germline trimming cut 6 bases from V and 0 bases from J; bases unmatched to any gene: 8. Germline-derived CDR1 and CDR2 are MNHEY and SMNVEV (reference sequence). CDR3 nucleotides: TGTGCCAGCAGACGAGGGACAGAAAGCTCCTACGAGCAGTACTTC. Translation: CASRRGTESSYEQYF.

This chain uses TRBV5-5 with TRBJ2-7; D gene ambiguous. CDR1 SGHKS and CDR2 YYEKEE come from the germline V gene (reference sequence). Trimming took 4 bases from V and 0 from J, leaving 11 bases between them. CDR3 length: 14 residues. The CDR3 protein is CASSPVPSSYEQYF. DNA of the CDR3: TGTGCCAGCAGCCCCGTCCCTAGCTCCTACGAGCAGTACTTC. The full variable domain, with the rest looked up from reference TRBV5-5 and TRBJ2-7, is DAGVTQSPTHLIKTRGQQVTLRCSPISGHKSVSWYQQVLGQGPQFIFQYYEKEERGRGNFPDRFSARQFPNYSSELNVNALLLGDSALYLCASSPVPSSYEQYFGPGTRLTVT.

The J gene is TRBJ2-2, the V gene TRBV6-1; D is possibly TRBD2 (5 bases). CDR1 is MNHNS and CDR2 is SASEGT in the germline V gene. The ends were cut back, 1 base at V and 5 bases at J, with 11 bases in the middle. CDR3 length: 15 amino acids. CDR3 sequence reads: CASSEGPGETGELFF. In nucleotides, the CDR3 is TGTGCCAGCAGTGAAGGTCCCGGGGAGACCGGGGAGCTGTTTTTT.

The chain joins TRBV6-5 to TRBJ2-1; tentative D call: TRBD2 (6 bases). This CDR3 has 15 residues. The V gene lost 6 bases and the J gene lost 6 bases, with 18 bases spanning the gap. Germline-derived CDR1 and CDR2 are MNHEY and SVGAGI. CDR3 region: CASRGDSRGTNEQFF. CDR3 DNA sequence: TGTGCCAGCAGAGGGGACTCAAGGGGCACCAATGAGCAGTTCTTC.

This rearrangement joins TRBV4-2 to TRBJ2-1; D gene ambiguous. The CDR3 consists of 17 residues. Looked up from germline, CDR1 is LGHNA and CDR2 is YNFKEQ. V dropped 3 bases and J dropped 1 base, with 16 bases sitting between them. CDR3 in amino acids: CASSHETPPGSYNEQFF. For the CDR3, the DNA is TGTGCCAGCAGCCACGAAACCCCGCCGGGTTCCTACAATGAGCAGTTCTTC.

This rearrangement joins TRBV5-1 to TRBJ1-2, with D possibly being TRBD1 (5 bases). V gave up 4 bases and J gave up 8 bases, with 12 bases separating them. CDR1 and CDR2 from the germline V gene are SGHRS and YFSETQ. The CDR3 is 12 residues long. CDR3 nucleotides: TGCGCCAGCAGCACAATTAGGGGCGGCTACACCTTC. Encoded protein: CASSTIRGGYTF.

The chain joins TRBV23-1 to TRBJ2-7; TRBD1 agrees at 10 bases. TRBV23-1 is classed as an ORF, of uncertain function. The CDR3 sequence is 15 residues long. The junction had 12 bases not matched to a gene; V was cut back by 8 bases and J by 5 bases. The CDR3 DNA reads TGCGCCAGCCCGACCGACAGGGGGCGTAAGGACGAGCAGTACTTC. This gives the protein CASPTDRGRKDEQYF.